This is a list of T cell receptor beta chains from one sample in a study of cytomegalovirus exposure and HLA in healthy donors. TCRdb's table, derived via immunoSEQ multiplex PCR, lists solely in-frame clones and lacks some. Found here are roughly 140,000 clones, approximately 80% of them singletons; the top ten hold around 6.6%. Source material: PBMCs. All receptors come from a woman aged 45-59 years in good health and CMV-seropositive. Both conserved end residues are part of each CDR3. The D gene is left open where the match is weak. Clone size appears in some rows only: once, few, many, or a class for an expanded clone.

size	V	D	J	CDR3	DNA
.	TRBV6-1	.	TRBJ1-5	CASRQVNNQPQHF	TGTGCCAGCAGGCAGGTCAACAATCAGCCCCAGCATTTT
.	TRBV4-3	.	TRBJ1-2	CASSPEGSRYGYTF	TGCGCCAGCAGCCCGGAAGGGAGTAGGTATGGCTACACCTTC
.	TRBV5-1	.	TRBJ2-3	CASSLDPGRVSTDTQYF	TGCGCCAGCAGCTTGGACCCCGGCAGGGTTAGCACAGATACGCAGTATTTT
.	TRBV27	TRBD2	TRBJ2-1	CASSELLRTRLVF	TGTGCCAGCAGTGAATTATTGAGGACTAGGTTGGTCTTC
.	TRBV5-6	TRBD1	TRBJ1-3	CASSDGTAGNTIYF	TGTGCCAGCAGCGATGGGACAGCTGGAAACACCATATATTTT
.	TRBV11-1	TRBD1	TRBJ1-2	CASSFRQGGYGYTF	TGTGCCAGCAGCTTTCGGCAGGGGGGCTATGGCTACACCTTC
.	TRBV5-1	.	TRBJ2-4	CASSLDTINIQYF	TGCGCCAGCAGCTTGGACACCATAAACATTCAGTACTTC
few	TRBV5-1	TRBD1	TRBJ1-5	CASSPTTGGANQPQHF	TGCGCCAGCAGCCCCACGACAGGGGGCGCAAATCAGCCCCAGCATTTT
.	TRBV9	.	TRBJ2-4	CASSAGLMRNIQYF	TGTGCCAGCAGCGCCGGACTAATGAGAAACATTCAGTACTTC
.	TRBV11-2	.	TRBJ2-4	CASSPTGGYQNIQYF	TGTGCCAGCAGCCCCACCGGAGGGTATCAAAACATTCAGTACTTC
.	TRBV5-6	TRBD1	TRBJ2-7	CASSTDRTYEQYF	TGTGCCAGCAGTACGGACAGGACCTACGAGCAGTACTTC
.	TRBV2	TRBD1	TRBJ1-2	CASRTGGGGNGYTF	TGTGCCAGTCGGACAGGGGGCGGCGGAAATGGCTACACCTTC
.	TRBV5-4	TRBD2	TRBJ2-3	CASSLGGGTSDDTQYF	TGTGCCAGCAGCTTGGGCGGTGGGACTAGCGACGATACGCAGTATTTT
.	TRBV6-1	.	TRBJ1-5	CASRSTANQPQHF	TGTGCCAGCAGAAGTACAGCTAATCAGCCCCAGCATTTT
few	TRBV7-9	.	TRBJ1-4	CASSSGYGGEKLFF	TGTGCCAGCAGCTCAGGGTACGGCGGTGAAAAACTGTTTTTT
.	TRBV7-2	TRBD1	TRBJ1-2	CASSSGQGSYGYTF	TGTGCCAGCAGCTCGGGACAGGGATCGTATGGCTACACCTTC